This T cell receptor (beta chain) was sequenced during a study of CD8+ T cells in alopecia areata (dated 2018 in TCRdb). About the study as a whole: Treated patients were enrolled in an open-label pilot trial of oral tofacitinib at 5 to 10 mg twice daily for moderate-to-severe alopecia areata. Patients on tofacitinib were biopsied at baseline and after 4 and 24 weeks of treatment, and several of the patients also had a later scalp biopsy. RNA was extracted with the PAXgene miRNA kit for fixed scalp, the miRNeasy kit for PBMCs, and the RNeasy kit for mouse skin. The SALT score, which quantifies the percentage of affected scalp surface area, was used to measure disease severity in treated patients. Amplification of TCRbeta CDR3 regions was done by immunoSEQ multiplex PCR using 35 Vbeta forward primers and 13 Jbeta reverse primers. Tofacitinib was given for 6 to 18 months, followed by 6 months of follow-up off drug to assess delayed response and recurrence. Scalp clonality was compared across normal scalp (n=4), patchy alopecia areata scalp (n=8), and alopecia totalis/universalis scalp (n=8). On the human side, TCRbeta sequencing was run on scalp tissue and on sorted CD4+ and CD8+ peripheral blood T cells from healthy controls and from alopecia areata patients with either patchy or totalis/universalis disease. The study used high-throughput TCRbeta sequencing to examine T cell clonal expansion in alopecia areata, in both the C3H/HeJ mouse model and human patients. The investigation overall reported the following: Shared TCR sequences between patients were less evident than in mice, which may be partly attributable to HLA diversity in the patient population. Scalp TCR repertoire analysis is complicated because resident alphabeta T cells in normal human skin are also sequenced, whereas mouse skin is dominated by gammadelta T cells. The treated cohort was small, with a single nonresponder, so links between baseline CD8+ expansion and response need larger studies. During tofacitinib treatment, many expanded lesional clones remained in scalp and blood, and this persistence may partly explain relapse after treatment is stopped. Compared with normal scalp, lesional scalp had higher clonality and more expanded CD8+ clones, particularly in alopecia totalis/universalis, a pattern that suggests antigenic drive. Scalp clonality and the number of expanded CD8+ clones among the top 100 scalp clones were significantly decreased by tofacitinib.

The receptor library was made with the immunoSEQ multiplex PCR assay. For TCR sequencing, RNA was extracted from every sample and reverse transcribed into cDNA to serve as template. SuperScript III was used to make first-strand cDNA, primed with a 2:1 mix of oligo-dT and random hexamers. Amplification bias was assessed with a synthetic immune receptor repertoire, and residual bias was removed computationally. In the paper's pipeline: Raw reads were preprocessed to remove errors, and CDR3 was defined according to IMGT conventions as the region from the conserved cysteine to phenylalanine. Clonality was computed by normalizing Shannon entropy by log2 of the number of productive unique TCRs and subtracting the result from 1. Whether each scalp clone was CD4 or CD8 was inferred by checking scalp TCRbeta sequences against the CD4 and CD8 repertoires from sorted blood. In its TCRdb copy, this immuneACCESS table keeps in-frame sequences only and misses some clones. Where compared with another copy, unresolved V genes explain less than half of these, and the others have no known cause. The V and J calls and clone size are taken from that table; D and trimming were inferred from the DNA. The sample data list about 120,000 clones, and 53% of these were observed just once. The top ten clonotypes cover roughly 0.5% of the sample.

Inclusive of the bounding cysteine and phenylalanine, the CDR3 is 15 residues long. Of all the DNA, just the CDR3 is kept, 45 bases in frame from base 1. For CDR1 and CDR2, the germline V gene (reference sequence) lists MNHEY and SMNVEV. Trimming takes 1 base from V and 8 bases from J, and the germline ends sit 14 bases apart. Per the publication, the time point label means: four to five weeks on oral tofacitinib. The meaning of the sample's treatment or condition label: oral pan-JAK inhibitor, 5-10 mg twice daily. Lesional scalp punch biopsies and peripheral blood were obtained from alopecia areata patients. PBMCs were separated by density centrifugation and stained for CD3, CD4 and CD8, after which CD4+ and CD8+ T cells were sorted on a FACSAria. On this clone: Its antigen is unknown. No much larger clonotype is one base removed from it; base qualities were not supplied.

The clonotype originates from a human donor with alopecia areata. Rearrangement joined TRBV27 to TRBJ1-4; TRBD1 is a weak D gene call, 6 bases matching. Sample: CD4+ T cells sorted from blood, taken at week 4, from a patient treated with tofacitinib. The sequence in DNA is TGTGCCAGCAGTTTATACAGGGTGCCTGAGGAAAAACTGTTTTTT. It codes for CASSLYRVPEEKLFF.